This T cell receptor beta chain was sequenced in a study of T cell responses to AZD1222 COVID-19 vaccine. This clone was seen once. Antigen specificity is unknown. TCRdb's table, derived via immunoSEQ multiplex PCR, lists solely in-frame clones and lacks some. The profile covers approximately 120,000 clones, with about 91% appearing a single time and approximately 7.6% taken by the ten largest. Study-level results: With two AZD1222 doses given, Spike-specific TCR breadth and depth both rose.

The source material was peripheral blood, sampled on day 0 of AZD1222 vaccination. The TCR was taken from an adult in good health.

CDR3 in DNA: TGTGCCAGCAGCCAAGGGACAGGGGAATCACCCCTCCACTTT. This codes for CASSQGTGESPLHF. This chain links TRBV3-1 (or the pseudogene TRBV3-2) with TRBJ1-6; 9 positions match TRBD1. Trimming removed 1 base from V and 10 bases from J; junction bases left unmatched: 2. Germline-derived CDR1 and CDR2 are LGHDT and YNNKEL (reference sequence). The CDR3 has 14 amino acids.